The 21 T cell receptor beta chains below come from one sample, sequenced in a study of T cell repertoires in cytomegalovirus infection (dated by TCRdb to between 2017 and 2020). For sequencing, an Illumina HiSeq 1500 was employed. Clones were called with MiXCR by TCRdb after fastp trimmed the public reads at Q25, and only in-frame beta chains were retained. Each entry merges the rows of one CDR3 protein and shows their most common DNA and genes. The sample table shows hundreds of thousands of distinct CDR3 sequences, and around 35% are seen once. Around a sixth of the sample goes to the ten largest clones. The sample's treatment or condition label, decoded: in vitro stimulation with specific CMV peptide epitopes to enrich CMV-specific T cells. For these receptors, no antigen is known. The sample consisted of cultured PBMCs, taken from culture after CMV antigen stimulation. All receptors derive from a human donor in good health (CMV status not recorded). Some clones in this sample may be carry-over from other donors' samples.

The chain uses TRBV7-4 and TRBJ2-3; D may be TRBD1 or TRBD2 (5 bases each). Trimming pared 5 bases from V and 6 bases from J, leaving 15 bases between. The V gene's germline CDR1 is SGHVT and CDR2 SQSDAQ. The CDR3 covers 14 residues. CDR3 sequence: CASSHGDGSDTQYF. For the CDR3, the DNA is TGTGCCAGCAGCCACGGGGACGGCTCGGATACGCAGTATTTT.

This clonotype showed up just once. As the CDR3 is not closed by the conserved phenylalanine or tryptophan, this likely results from a read error. The J gene is TRBJ2-1, the V gene TRBV12-3 or TRBV12-4; a possible D gene is TRBD1 (6 bases). V was clipped by 3 bases and J by 6 bases, with 9 bases between them. This CDR3 spans 13 amino acids. CDR3 region: CASSFRGGNEQFL. The CDR3 DNA sequence: TGTGCCAGCAGTTTCAGAGGGGGCAATGAGCAGTTCCTC.

The rearrangement links TRBV19 to TRBJ1-2; 7 nucleotides agree with TRBD1. The V segment lost 6 bases and the J segment 2 bases; nucleotides outside the gene matches: 6. The CDR3 runs to 14 residues. Germline values: CDR1 LNHDA, CDR2 SQIVND (reference sequence). This CDR3 reads CASRVGQFNYGYTF. DNA of the CDR3: TGTGCCAGTAGGGTGGGACAGTTCAACTATGGCTACACCTTC.

There are many counts of this clonotype. This chain joins TRBV7-8 and TRBJ1-1; D remains unclear. V shed 5 bases and J shed 1 base, with 8 bases lying between them. Germline-derived CDR1 and CDR2 are SGHVS and FQNEAQ. The CDR3 totals 13 residues. DNA for the CDR3: TGTGCCAGCAGCCCCCGACAGAACACTGAAGCTTTCTTT. Its protein product is CASSPRQNTEAFF.

J is TRBJ2-3 and V is TRBV7-9; 9 bases are shared with TRBD2. V lost 5 bases, J lost 2 bases, and 11 bases stayed unmatched. The CDR3 is 17 amino acids. Per the germline V gene, CDR1 is SEHNR and CDR2 is FQNEAQ (reference sequence). In nucleotides, the CDR3 is TGTGCCAGCAGCCCGGGGAGCGGGGGGCGGTACACAGATACGCAGTATTTT. Its protein product is CASSPGSGGRYTDTQYF.

In this sample, this clonotype turned up many times. The gene calls are TRBV7-2 and TRBJ2-5; TRBD2 agrees at 7 bases. CDR3 length equals 15 residues. The germline V gene has CDR1 SGHTA and CDR2 FQGNSA. J gave up 1 base and V 1 base, and 3 bases lay outside the gene matches. CDR3 region: CASSLGGRGQETQYF. In nucleotides, the CDR3 is TGTGCCAGCAGCTTAGGGGGGAGGGGCCAAGAGACCCAGTACTTC.

In this sample, this clonotype turned up many times. The V and J genes are TRBV7-8 and TRBJ2-3; tentatively, D is TRBD2 (7 bases). The CDR3 runs 17 residues. V lost 2 bases, J lost 1 base, and 16 bases lay in between. Germline assignment: CDR1 SGHVS and CDR2 FQNEAQ. The CDR3 region has the DNA TGTGCCAGCAGCTTATTGTGGGGGGGGCCCGGCACAGATACGCAGTATTTT. Amino acids: CASSLLWGGPGTDTQYF.

This clonotype was counted a few times. This chain joins TRBV11-3 and TRBJ2-3, with 11 bases matching TRBD2. Germline V CDR1 and CDR2: SGHNT, YENEEA. V trimming: 3 bases; J trimming: 3 bases; junction bases outside the gene matches: 5. The CDR3 has 16 residues. The CDR3 coding sequence is TGTGCCAGCAGCTTTAGCCCTAGCGGGGGGACAGATACGCAGTATTTT. It codes for CASSFSPSGGTDTQYF.

This clonotype was counted between two and nine times. The chain has TRBV5-6 and TRBJ2-3; D might be TRBD1 (6 bases). CDR1 and CDR2 (germline): SGHDT, YYEEEE. The CDR3 length is 14 residues. V was trimmed by 3 bases and J by 5 bases, leaving 13 bases between them. CDR3 sequence: CASSSGTIQDTQYF. The CDR3 DNA sequence: TGTGCCAGCAGCTCCGGGACAATTCAAGATACGCAGTATTTT.

The chain joins TRBV12-3 or TRBV12-4 to TRBJ1-3; D gene uncertain. The CDR3 runs to 14 residues. V was clipped by 2 bases and J by 4 bases, with 9 bases between them. CDR3 bases: TGTGCCAGCAGTTTACTGGGTTGGGGAAACACCATATATTTT. Translation gives CASSLLGWGNTIYF.

This clonotype has just a few counts. The V and J genes are TRBV6-6 and TRBJ2-3; D gene unclear. The CDR3 covers 14 residues. V dropped 7 bases and J dropped 4 bases, with 15 bases sitting between them. The germline gives CDR1 MNHNY, CDR2 SVGAGI (reference sequence). In DNA, the CDR3 is TGTGCCAGCAACAAGCACCAGGCGGCAGATACGCAGTATTTT. Protein product: CASNKHQAADTQYF.

This CDR3 reads CASFRAGGFDTQYF. The CDR3 DNA reads TGCGCCAGCTTCCGAGCGGGAGGTTTCGATACGCAGTATTTT. V and J are TRBV10-2 and TRBJ2-3, with 9 nucleotides matching TRBD2. The J segment lost 6 bases and the V segment lost 8 bases, leaving 9 bases of the junction unmatched. The CDR3 is made up of 14 amino acids. Per the germline V gene, CDR1 is WSHSY and CDR2 is SAAADI.

A single count supports this clonotype. This chain links TRBV20-1 with TRBJ2-3, with 12 bases lining up with TRBD2. The CDR3 covers 15 residues. The J segment lost 5 bases and the V segment lost 6 bases, leaving 9 bases of the junction unmatched. The germline V gene encodes CDR1 DFQATT and CDR2 SNEGSKA (reference sequence). The CDR3 coding sequence is TGCAGTGCGCCAAGGACTAGCGGGGTGGGAGATACGCAGTATTTT. It is translated as CSAPRTSGVGDTQYF.

The chain combines TRBV7-2 with TRBJ1-6; 10 bases map to TRBD1. Germline CDR1 and CDR2: SGHTA and FQGNSA. Trimming cost V 6 bases and J 6 bases; bases outside gene matches: 8. This CDR3 region has 16 residues. The CDR3 bases are TGTGCCAGCAGACGCGGGACAGGGGTTGGTAATTCACCCCTCCACTTT. This encodes CASRRGTGVGNSPLHF.

The chain is built from TRBV6-8 and TRBJ2-1; 11 bases align to TRBD1. J gave up 7 bases and V 4 bases, and 6 bases lay outside the gene matches. The CDR3 totals 15 residues. CDR1 is MNHGY and CDR2 is SAAAGT in the germline V gene. CDR3 protein: CASSLGQGATNEQFF. DNA for the CDR3: TGTGCCAGCAGTTTAGGACAGGGGGCTACGAATGAGCAGTTCTTC.

The rearrangement uses TRBV18 and TRBJ1-2, with a weak D call TRBD1 (6 bases). The CDR3 covers 14 residues. The V end was cut by 5 bases, the J end by 2 bases, with 12 bases between. Germline V gene lookup returns CDR1 KGHSH and CDR2 LQKENI. Written as DNA, the CDR3 is TGTGCCAGCTCAACTACAGGGATGAACTATGGCTACACCTTC. It encodes CASSTTGMNYGYTF.

This clonotype showed up just a few times. The chain is built from TRBV19 and TRBJ1-1, with 10 bases identical to TRBD1. Germline lookup yields CDR1 LNHDA and CDR2 SQIVND (reference sequence). The V gene end was trimmed by 0 bases and the J gene end by 7 bases; junction bases not matched to a gene: 5. There are 15 residues in the CDR3. The DNA of the CDR3 is TGTGCCAGTAGTATAGATCGGACAGGGGGATTTGAAGCTTTCTTT. This gives the protein CASSIDRTGGFEAFF.

The V call is TRBV19, the J call TRBJ1-1, with 8 bases fitting TRBD1. The CDR3 covers 18 residues. V lost 6 bases to trimming and J lost 3 bases; unmatched junction nucleotides: 18. Germline V gene data show CDR1 as LNHDA and CDR2 as SQIVND (reference sequence). CDR3 coding DNA: TGTGCCAGTAGCTACCGCGGGTCAGGGGGCGGCTGGGACACTGAAGCTTTCTTT. This codes for CASSYRGSGGGWDTEAFF.

CDR3 bases: TGCAGTGCTAGAGATTGGAGGGACCCGGCCACAGATACGCAGTATTTT. As protein: CSARDWRDPATDTQYF. This chain links TRBV20-1 with TRBJ2-3, with D possibly TRBD2 on 6 matching bases. The V gene lost 0 bases and the J gene lost 2 bases, with 15 bases spanning the gap. Germline-derived CDR1 and CDR2 are DFQATT and SNEGSKA (reference sequence). This CDR3 contains 16 residues.

Ten or more counts support this clonotype. The gene calls are TRBV7-2 and TRBJ1-4; no definite D call. Trimming removed 1 base from V and 0 bases from J, with 6 bases in between. The CDR3 has 15 residues. Germline assignment: CDR1 SGHTA and CDR2 FQGNSA. The CDR3 loop reads CASSLGGPTNEKLFF. In DNA, the CDR3 is TGTGCCAGCAGCTTAGGAGGACCAACTAATGAAAAACTGTTTTTT.

This chain uses TRBV20-1 with TRBJ1-5, with D maybe TRBD1 (5 bases). CDR1 is DFQATT, CDR2 SNEGSKA, per germline (reference sequence). With 0 bases removed from V and 7 bases from J, the gap between germline ends came to 16 bases. This CDR3 region has 15 residues. CDR3 in DNA: TGCAGTGCTAGAGATTATTTGGGGGGAACCCAGCCCCAGCATTTT. It codes for CSARDYLGGTQPQHF.